Listed below are T cell receptor beta chains from one sample, sequenced in a study of cytomegalovirus exposure and HLA in healthy donors. The data were produced by immunoSEQ multiplex PCR, yet TCRdb's version contains in-frame clones alone and is incomplete. This table has about 200,000 clones, roughly 80% appearing once. Sequencing used PBMCs. All receptors come from a man in his fifties or sixties in good health and CMV-seronegative. Both conserved end residues are part of each CDR3. The D gene is left open where the match is weak. Only some rows state a clone size, as once, few, many or a class for expanded clones.

v_call	j_call	clone_size	d_call	cdr3_aa	cdr3_nt
TRBV29-1	TRBJ2-3	once	NA	CSVVPSTDTQYF	TGCAGCGTTGTCCCTAGCACAGATACGCAGTATTTT
TRBV4-1	TRBJ1-6	NA	NA	CASSQGAHYNSPLHF	TGCGCCAGCAGCCAAGGAGCCCACTATAATTCACCCCTCCACTTT
TRBV25-1	TRBJ2-1	NA	TRBD2	CASSESSGRARNEQFF	TGTGCCAGCAGTGAATCAAGCGGGAGGGCCCGAAATGAGCAGTTCTTC
TRBV30	TRBJ2-7	NA	TRBD2	CAWASRTSGYEQYF	TGTGCCTGGGCGTCGAGGACTAGCGGCTACGAGCAGTACTTC
TRBV6-5	TRBJ1-2	NA	TRBD1	CASSYSNQGDYGYTF	TGTGCCAGCAGTTACTCAAATCAGGGGGACTATGGCTACACCTTC
TRBV7-6	TRBJ2-3	once	TRBD1	CASSLGGTGTSTQYF	TGTGCCAGCAGCTTAGGGGGGACAGGGACATCAACGCAGTATTTT
TRBV28	TRBJ2-7	once	TRBD1	CASTQSGTGPYEQYF	TGTGCCAGCACTCAATCCGGGACAGGGCCCTACGAGCAGTACTTC
TRBV7-2	TRBJ1-5	NA	NA	CASSLDGISNQPQHF	TGTGCCAGCAGCTTAGACGGGATTAGCAATCAGCCCCAGCATTTT
TRBV27	TRBJ2-7	NA	NA	CASSLTGSTYEQYF	TGTGCCAGCAGTTTAACAGGGAGCACCTACGAGCAGTACTTC
TRBV6-6	TRBJ2-5	NA	TRBD1	CATRKGTGGKETQYF	TGTGCCACCCGCAAAGGGACAGGCGGAAAAGAGACCCAGTACTTC
TRBV6-4	TRBJ1-1	NA	TRBD1	CASRGQGETEAFF	TGTGCCAGCCGGGGACAGGGGGAAACTGAAGCTTTCTTT
TRBV5-1	TRBJ1-4	NA	TRBD1	CASSNPGTGPEKLFF	TGCGCCAGCAGCAACCCCGGGACAGGGCCAGAAAAACTGTTTTTT
TRBV28	TRBJ2-6	NA	NA	CASRLTGPGANVLTF	TGTGCCAGCAGGCTTACAGGACCTGGGGCCAACGTCCTGACTTTC
TRBV27	TRBJ1-1	NA	NA	CASHYRGGTEAFF	TGTGCCAGCCATTATCGTGGAGGTACTGAAGCTTTCTTT
TRBV2	TRBJ2-7	NA	TRBD2	CASERGNSYEQYF	TGTGCCAGCGAGCGGGGGAACTCCTACGAGCAGTACTTC
TRBV11-3	TRBJ2-7	NA	NA	CASSSRVAYEQYF	TGTGCCAGCAGCTCCCGGGTAGCCTACGAGCAGTACTTC
TRBV18	TRBJ1-1	NA	NA	CASSPLQGQNTEAFF	TGTGCCAGCTCACCTCTACAGGGCCAGAACACTGAAGCTTTCTTT
TRBV28	TRBJ2-3	NA	NA	CASSGGSGTDTQYF	TGTGCCAGCAGCGGCGGATCGGGCACAGATACGCAGTATTTT
TRBV7-3	TRBJ2-1	NA	NA	CASSLTAQVNEQFF	TGTGCCAGCAGCTTAACAGCGCAAGTCAATGAGCAGTTCTTC
TRBV15	TRBJ2-2	NA	NA	CATSKEALRAGELFF	TGTGCCACCAGCAAGGAGGCACTAAGGGCCGGGGAGCTGTTTTTT
TRBV11-1	TRBJ2-5	NA	TRBD1	CASSSDRGETQYF	TGTGCCAGCAGTTCGGACAGGGGAGAGACCCAGTACTTC
TRBV4-1	TRBJ2-7	NA	TRBD1	CASSHAQGAKYEQYF	TGCGCCAGCAGCCACGCACAGGGGGCGAAGTACGAGCAGTACTTC
TRBV5-1	TRBJ1-3	few	TRBD1	CASSFGGDSGGNTIYF	TGCGCCAGCAGCTTCGGAGGGGACAGTGGAGGAAACACCATATATTTT
TRBV10-3	TRBJ1-2	once	TRBD1	CAISDRTGGNPNYGYTF	TGTGCCATCAGCGATAGGACAGGTGGAAACCCAAACTATGGCTACACCTTC
TRBV5-6	TRBJ1-1	NA	NA	CASSWARSDTEAFF	TGTGCCAGCAGCTGGGCCCGGTCGGACACTGAAGCTTTCTTT
TRBV6-1	TRBJ2-7	NA	TRBD1	CASSGDRVDEQYF	TGTGCCAGCAGTGGGGACAGGGTGGACGAGCAGTACTTC
TRBV7-2	TRBJ1-1	NA	TRBD1	CASSFRQGYTEAFF	TGTGCCAGCAGCTTCAGACAGGGGTACACTGAAGCTTTCTTT
TRBV6-4	TRBJ2-5	NA	TRBD2	CASSRGSGETQYF	TGTGCCAGTTCCCGCGGGAGTGGAGAGACCCAGTACTTC
TRBV9	TRBJ2-1	NA	TRBD1	CASSVATGGNEQFF	TGTGCCAGCAGCGTAGCAACAGGGGGGAATGAGCAGTTCTTC
TRBV7-3	TRBJ2-1	NA	NA	CASSSNNEQFF	TGTGCCAGCAGCTCTAACAATGAGCAGTTCTTC
TRBV5-4	TRBJ1-1	NA	NA	CADSGVLRDTEAFF	TGTGCCGATTCAGGGGTTTTGAGGGACACTGAAGCTTTCTTT
TRBV27	TRBJ1-4	NA	TRBD1	CASSSDRGAEKLFF	TGTGCCAGCAGTTCGGACAGGGGGGCTGAAAAACTGTTTTTT
TRBV6-5	TRBJ2-7	NA	TRBD1	CASSSIPGTGSYEQYF	TGTGCCAGCAGTTCCATTCCCGGGACAGGATCCTACGAGCAGTACTTC
TRBV6-6	TRBJ2-5	NA	NA	CASTRLGETQYF	TGTGCCAGCACCCGACTCGGTGAGACCCAGTACTTC
TRBV19	TRBJ2-3	NA	TRBD2	CASSIYGRALGTDTQYF	TGTGCCAGTAGTATTTACGGGAGGGCCCTTGGCACAGATACGCAGTATTTT
TRBV27	TRBJ1-2	once	TRBD1	CASSLSFRKGQASNYGYTF	TGTGCCAGCAGTTTAAGTTTCCGGAAGGGACAGGCCTCTAACTATGGCTACACCTTC
TRBV27	TRBJ1-2	NA	NA	CASSSQVGYGYTF	TGTGCCAGCAGTTCACAGGTTGGCTATGGCTACACCTTC
TRBV11-2	TRBJ2-5	once	NA	CASSRDFQETQYF	TGTGCCAGCAGCCGCGACTTCCAAGAGACCCAGTACTTC
TRBV4-2	TRBJ2-1	NA	NA	CASSRPQGGNEQFF	TGTGCCAGCAGCCGCCCACAGGGGGGGAATGAGCAGTTCTTC
TRBV7-3	TRBJ2-2	NA	TRBD2	CASSLWGTSGPTGELFF	TGTGCCAGCAGCTTATGGGGGACTAGCGGACCCACCGGGGAGCTGTTTTTT
TRBV7-9	TRBJ2-1	NA	TRBD2	CASSLGRTSGNNEQFF	TGTGCCAGCAGCTTAGGAAGGACTAGCGGTAACAATGAGCAGTTCTTC
TRBV18	TRBJ1-2	NA	TRBD1	CASSPPIGTGYYGYTF	TGTGCCAGCTCACCACCTATCGGGACAGGGTATTATGGCTACACCTTC